This TCR beta chain was captured by sequencing in a study of blood T cells in healthy people across ages. The second PCR ran roughly 7 to 11 cycles with a sample-barcoded 5' primer and J-beta primers. TCRdb reprocessed the 5' RACE reads with MiXCR, giving one entry per CDR3 protein. The table records fewer than 2,000,000 distinct CDR3 sequences, approximately 40% of them present only once. Healthy Caucasian individuals from Russia aged roughly 6 to 95 served as donors. Peripheral blood samples of 9 to 10 milliliters were drawn from each donor. This clonotype has a handful of counts. Its target is unknown. Study-level findings and limits: The study found more naive CD4+ cells and higher diversity in long-lived than aged donors. Samples with more naive T cells showed higher observed beta diversity.

The specimen was blood. This receptor was taken from a human donor in good health.

The CDR3 region has the DNA TGTGCCAGCAGCTTAGTAGGGGGTATGAACTACGAGCAGTACTTC. Translation gives CASSLVGGMNYEQYF. The gene calls are TRBV11-2 and TRBJ2-7, with D possibly TRBD1 on 6 matching bases. The CDR3 has 15 amino acids. V lost 1 base to trimming and J lost 3 bases, with 13 bases between them. Germline CDR1 SGHAT, CDR2 FQNNGV.